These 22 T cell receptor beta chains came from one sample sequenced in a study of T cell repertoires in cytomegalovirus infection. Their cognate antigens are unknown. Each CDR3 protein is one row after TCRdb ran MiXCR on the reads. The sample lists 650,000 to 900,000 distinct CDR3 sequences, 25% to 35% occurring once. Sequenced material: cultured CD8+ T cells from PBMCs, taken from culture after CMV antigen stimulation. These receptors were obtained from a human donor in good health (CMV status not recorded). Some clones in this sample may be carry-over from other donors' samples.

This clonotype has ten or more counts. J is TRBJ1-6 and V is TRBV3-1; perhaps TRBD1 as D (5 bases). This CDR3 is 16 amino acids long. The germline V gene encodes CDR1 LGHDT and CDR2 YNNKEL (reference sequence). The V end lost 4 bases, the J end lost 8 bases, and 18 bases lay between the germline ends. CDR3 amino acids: CASSPPAGRIDSPLHF. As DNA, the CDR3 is TGTGCCAGCAGCCCCCCGGCAGGGCGGATCGATTCACCCCTCCACTTT.

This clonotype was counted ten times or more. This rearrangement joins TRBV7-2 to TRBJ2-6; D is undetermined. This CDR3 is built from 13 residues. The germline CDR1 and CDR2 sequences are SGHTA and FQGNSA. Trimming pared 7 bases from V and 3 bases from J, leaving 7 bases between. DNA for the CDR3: TGTGCCAGCACCTCCCGTGGGGCCAACGTCCTGACTTTC. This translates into CASTSRGANVLTF.

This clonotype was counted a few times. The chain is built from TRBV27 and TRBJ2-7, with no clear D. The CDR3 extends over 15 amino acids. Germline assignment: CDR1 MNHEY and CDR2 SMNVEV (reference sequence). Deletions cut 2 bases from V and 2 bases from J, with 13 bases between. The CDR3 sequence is CASSLSQSSTYEQYV. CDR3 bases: TGTGCCAGCAGTTTAAGTCAGTCATCAACCTACGAGCAGTACGTC.

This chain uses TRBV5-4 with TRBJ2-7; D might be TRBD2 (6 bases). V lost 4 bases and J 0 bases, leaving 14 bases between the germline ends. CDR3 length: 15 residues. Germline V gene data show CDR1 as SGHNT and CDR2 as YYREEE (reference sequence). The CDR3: CASSGGTRSSYEQYF. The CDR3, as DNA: TGTGCCAGCAGCGGCGGGACTCGAAGCTCCTACGAGCAGTACTTC.

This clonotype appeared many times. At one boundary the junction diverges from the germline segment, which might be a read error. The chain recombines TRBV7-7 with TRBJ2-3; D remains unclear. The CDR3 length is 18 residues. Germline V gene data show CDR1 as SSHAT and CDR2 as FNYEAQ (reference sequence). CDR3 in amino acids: CASSPIGLQRTSTDTQYF. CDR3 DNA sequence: TGTGCTAGCAGCCCAATCGGGTTGCAGAGAACTAGCACAGATACGCAGTATTTT.

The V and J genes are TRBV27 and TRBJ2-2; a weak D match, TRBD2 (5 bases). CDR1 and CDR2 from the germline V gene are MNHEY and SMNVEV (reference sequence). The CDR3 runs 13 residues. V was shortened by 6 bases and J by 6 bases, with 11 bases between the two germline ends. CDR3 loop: CASSLLGSGELFF. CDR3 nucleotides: TGTGCCAGCAGCTTACTAGGCTCCGGGGAGCTGTTTTTT.

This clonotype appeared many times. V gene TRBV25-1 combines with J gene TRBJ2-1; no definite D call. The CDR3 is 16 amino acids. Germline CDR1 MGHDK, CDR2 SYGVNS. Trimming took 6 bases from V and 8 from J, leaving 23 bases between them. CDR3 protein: CASSDRVPVSKDEQFF. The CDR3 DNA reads TGTGCCAGCAGCGATAGGGTACCGGTCAGCAAGGATGAGCAGTTCTTC.

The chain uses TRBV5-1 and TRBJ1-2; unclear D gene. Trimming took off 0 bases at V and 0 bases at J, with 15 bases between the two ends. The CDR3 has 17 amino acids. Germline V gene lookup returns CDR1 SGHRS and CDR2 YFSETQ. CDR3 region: CASSLAGVLPSNYGYTF. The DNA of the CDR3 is TGCGCCAGCAGCTTGGCCGGGGTCCTCCCCTCTAACTATGGCTACACCTTC.

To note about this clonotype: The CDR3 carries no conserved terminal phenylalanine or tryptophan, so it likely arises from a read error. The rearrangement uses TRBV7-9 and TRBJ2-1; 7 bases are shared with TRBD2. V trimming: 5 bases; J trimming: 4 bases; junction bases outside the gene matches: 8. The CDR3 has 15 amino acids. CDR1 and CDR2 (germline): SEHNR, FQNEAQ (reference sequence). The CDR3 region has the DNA TGTGCCAGCAGCCCCCGGCTAGCGGTGTACAATGAGCAGTTCTCC. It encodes CASSPRLAVYNEQFS.

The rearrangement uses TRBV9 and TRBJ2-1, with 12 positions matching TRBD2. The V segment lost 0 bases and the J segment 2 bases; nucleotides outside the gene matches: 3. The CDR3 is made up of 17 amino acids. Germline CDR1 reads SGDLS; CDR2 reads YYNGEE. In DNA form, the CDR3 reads TGTGCCAGCAGCGTAGTGGGACTAGCGGGTGCCTACAATGAGCAGTTCTTC. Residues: CASSVVGLAGAYNEQFF.

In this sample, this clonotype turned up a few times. This chain's CDR3 is CALDLLAGTRLGAFF. CDR3 in DNA: TGTGCCCTAGACCTCCTAGCCGGGACTCGACTCGGGGCTTTCTTT. V and J are TRBV7-9 and TRBJ1-1, with TRBD1 as a possible D gene (5 bases). The CDR3 length is 15 residues. The germline CDR1 and CDR2 sequences are SEHNR and FQNEAQ (reference sequence). V lost 11 bases and J lost 11, with 30 bases in between. The entire variable domain, with the rest obtained from reference TRBV7-9 and TRBJ1-1, is as follows: DTGVSQNPRHKITKRGQNVTFRCDPISEHNRLYWYRQTLGQGPEFLTYFQNEAQLEKSRLLSDRFSAERPKGSFSTLEIQRTEQGDSAMYLCALDLLAGTRLGAFFGQGTRLTVV.

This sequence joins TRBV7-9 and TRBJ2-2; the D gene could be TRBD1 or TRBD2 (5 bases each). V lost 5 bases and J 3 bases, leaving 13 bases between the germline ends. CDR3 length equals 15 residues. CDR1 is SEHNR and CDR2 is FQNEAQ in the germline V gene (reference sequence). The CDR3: CASSAPGRYTGELFF. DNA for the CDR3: TGTGCCAGCAGCGCGCCGGGACGCTACACCGGGGAGCTGTTTTTT.

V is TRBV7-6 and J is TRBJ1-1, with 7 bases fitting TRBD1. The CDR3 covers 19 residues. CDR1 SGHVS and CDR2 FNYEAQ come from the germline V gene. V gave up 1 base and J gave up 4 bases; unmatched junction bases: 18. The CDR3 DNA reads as TGTGCCAGCAGCTTAGAAGCCGGGACAGTGGGGGAACGTACCACTGAAGCTTTCTTT. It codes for CASSLEAGTVGERTTEAFF. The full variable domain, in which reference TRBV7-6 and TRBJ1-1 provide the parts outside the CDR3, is GAGVSQSPRYKVTKRGQDVALRCDPISGHVSLYWYRQALGQGPEFLTYFNYEAQQDKSGLPNDRFSAERPEGSISTLTIQRTEQRDSAMYRCASSLEAGTVGERTTEAFFGQGTRLTVV.

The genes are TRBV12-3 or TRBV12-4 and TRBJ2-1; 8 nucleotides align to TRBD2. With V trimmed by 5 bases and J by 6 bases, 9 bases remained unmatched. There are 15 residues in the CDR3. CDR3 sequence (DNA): TGTGCCAGCAGTACCCCTCCGCTAGCGGGCAATGAGCAGTTCTTC. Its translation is CASSTPPLAGNEQFF.

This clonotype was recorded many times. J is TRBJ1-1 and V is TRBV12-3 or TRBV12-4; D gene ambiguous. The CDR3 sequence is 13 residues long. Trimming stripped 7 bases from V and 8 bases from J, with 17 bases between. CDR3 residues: CASKWLIREEAFF. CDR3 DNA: TGTGCCAGCAAATGGTTAATCCGGGAAGAAGCTTTCTTT.

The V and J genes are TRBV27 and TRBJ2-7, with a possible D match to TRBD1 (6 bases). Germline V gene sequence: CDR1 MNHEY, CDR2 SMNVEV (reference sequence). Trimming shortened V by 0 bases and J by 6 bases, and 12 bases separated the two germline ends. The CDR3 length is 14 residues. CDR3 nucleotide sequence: TGTGCCAGCAGTTTATCGAATTCAGGGGCCGAGCAGTACTTC. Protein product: CASSLSNSGAEQYF.

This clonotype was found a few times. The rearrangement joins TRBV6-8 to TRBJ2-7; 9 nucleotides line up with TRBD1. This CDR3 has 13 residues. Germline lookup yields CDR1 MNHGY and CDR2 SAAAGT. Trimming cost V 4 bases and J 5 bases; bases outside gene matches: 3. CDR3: CASSWDRVDEQYF. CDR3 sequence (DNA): TGTGCCAGCAGTTGGGACAGGGTCGACGAGCAGTACTTC.

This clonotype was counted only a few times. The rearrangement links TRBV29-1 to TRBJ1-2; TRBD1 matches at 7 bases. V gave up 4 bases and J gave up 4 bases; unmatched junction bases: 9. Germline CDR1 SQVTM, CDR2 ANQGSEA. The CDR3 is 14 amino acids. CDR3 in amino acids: CSVASKGALYGYTF. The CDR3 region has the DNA TGCAGCGTTGCAAGCAAGGGGGCCCTCTATGGCTACACCTTC. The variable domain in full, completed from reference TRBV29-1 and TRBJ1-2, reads SAVISQKPSRDICQRGTSLTIQCQVDSQVTMMFWYRQQPGQSLTLIATANQGSEATYESGFVIDKFPISRPNLTFSTLTVSNMSPEDSSIYLCSVASKGALYGYTFGSGTRLTVV.

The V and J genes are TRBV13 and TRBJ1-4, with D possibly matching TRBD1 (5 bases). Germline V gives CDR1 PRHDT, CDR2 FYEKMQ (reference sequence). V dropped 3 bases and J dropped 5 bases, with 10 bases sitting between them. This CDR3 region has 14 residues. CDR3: CASSLDTANEKLFF. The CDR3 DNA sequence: TGTGCCAGCAGCTTGGACACGGCGAATGAAAAACTGTTTTTT. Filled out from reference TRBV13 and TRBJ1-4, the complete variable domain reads AAGVIQSPRHLIKEKRETATLKCYPIPRHDTVYWYQQGPGQDPQFLISFYEKMQSDKGSIPDRFSAQQFSDYHSELNMSSLELGDSALYFCASSLDTANEKLFFGSGTQLSVL.

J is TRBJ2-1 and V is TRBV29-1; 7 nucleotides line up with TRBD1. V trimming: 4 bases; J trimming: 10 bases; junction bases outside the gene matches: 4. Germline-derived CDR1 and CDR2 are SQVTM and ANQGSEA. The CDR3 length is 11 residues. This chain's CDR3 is CSVGGGGEQFF. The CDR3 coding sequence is TGCAGCGTTGGAGGGGGCGGGGAGCAGTTCTTC.

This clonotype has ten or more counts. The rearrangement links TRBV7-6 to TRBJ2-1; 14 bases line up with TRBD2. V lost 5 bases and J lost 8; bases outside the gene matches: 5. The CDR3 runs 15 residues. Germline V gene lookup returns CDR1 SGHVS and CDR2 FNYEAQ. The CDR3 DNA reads TGTGCCAGCAGCCCCGGGACTAGCGGGGGTCATGAGCAGTTCTTC. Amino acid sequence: CASSPGTSGGHEQFF. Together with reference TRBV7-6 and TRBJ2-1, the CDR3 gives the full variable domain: GAGVSQSPRYKVTKRGQDVALRCDPISGHVSLYWYRQALGQGPEFLTYFNYEAQQDKSGLPNDRFSAERPEGSISTLTIQRTEQRDSAMYRCASSPGTSGGHEQFFGPGTRLTVL.

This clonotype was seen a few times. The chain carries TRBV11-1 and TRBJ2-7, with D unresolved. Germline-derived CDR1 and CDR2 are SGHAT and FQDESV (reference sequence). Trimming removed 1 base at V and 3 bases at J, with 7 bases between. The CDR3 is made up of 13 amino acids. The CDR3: CASSLDGNYEQYF. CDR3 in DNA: TGTGCCAGCAGCTTAGATGGCAACTACGAGCAGTACTTC.